This T cell receptor beta chain originates from a study of blood T cell repertoires in COVID-19. Study at large: The cDNA or gDNA used as material had been derived from T cells, B-cell-depleted T cells, or PBMCs.

This CDR3 contains 14 residues. The germline gives CDR1 SGHTA, CDR2 FQGNSA. V lost 0 bases and J lost 8, with 13 bases in between. In the study's own analysis: Estimates of nucleated cell counts were drawn from the amplification of reference gene primers. Clones were sequenced by immunoSEQ multiplex PCR, and TCRdb holds only the in-frame ones, with some missing. The V and J calls and clone size were taken over from that table, and D and trimming were inferred from the DNA. The repertoire holds about 65,000 clones, with approximately 80% as singletons. Sequencing input: peripheral blood. The rearrangement links TRBV7-2 to TRBJ1-2; D is ambiguous. The origin of this receptor is a man aged 50 or older with COVID-19, enrolled during active disease. CDR3 in amino acids: CASSLALERAGYTF. Written as DNA, the CDR3 is TGTGCCAGCAGCTTAGCCCTGGAGAGGGCCGGCTACACCTTC. The complete variable domain, with remaining parts taken from reference TRBV7-2 and TRBJ1-2, reads GAGVSQSPSNKVTEKGKDVELRCDPISGHTALYWYRQSLGQGLEFLIYFQGNSAPDKSGLPSDRFSAERTGGSVSTLTIQRTQQEDSAVYLCASSLALERAGYTFGSGTRLTVV.